This TCR beta chain was observed in a study of blood T cell repertoires in COVID-19. Generated by immunoSEQ multiplex PCR, the TCRdb table keeps only in-frame clones and is missing some. This sample yields around 260,000 clones, of which over 80% are seen a single time; roughly 10% belongs to the top ten. Seattle cases were enrolled at active infection and followed longitudinally. The sequence derives from a woman between 70 and 85 years old with COVID-19, enrolled during active disease. The sample taken for sequencing was peripheral blood.

The CDR3 sequence is CASSADSTEAFF. The CDR3 DNA sequence: TGTGCCAGCAGCGCCGACTCCACTGAAGCTTTCTTT. This chain connects TRBV11-3 to TRBJ1-1; D is undetermined. The germline gives CDR1 SGHNT, CDR2 YENEEA. Trimming removed 5 bases from V and 4 bases from J, with 8 bases in between. CDR3 length: 12 amino acids.